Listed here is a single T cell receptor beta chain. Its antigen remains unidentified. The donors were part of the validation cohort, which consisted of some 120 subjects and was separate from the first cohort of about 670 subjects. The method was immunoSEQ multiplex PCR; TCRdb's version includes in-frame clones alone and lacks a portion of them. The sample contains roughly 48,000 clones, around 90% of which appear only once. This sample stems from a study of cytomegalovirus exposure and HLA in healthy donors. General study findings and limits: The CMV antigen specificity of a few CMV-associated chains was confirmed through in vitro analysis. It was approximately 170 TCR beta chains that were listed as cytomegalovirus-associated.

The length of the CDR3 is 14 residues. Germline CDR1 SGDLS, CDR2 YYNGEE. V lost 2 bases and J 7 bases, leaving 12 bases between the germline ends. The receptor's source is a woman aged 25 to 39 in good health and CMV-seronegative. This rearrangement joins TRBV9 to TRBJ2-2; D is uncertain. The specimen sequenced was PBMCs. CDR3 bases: TGTGCCAGCAGCGTGAGATCGGGTGACGGGGAGCTGTTTTTT. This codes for CASSVRSGDGELFF. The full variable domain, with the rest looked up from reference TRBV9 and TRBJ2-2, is DSGVTQTPKHLITATGQRVTLRCSPRSGDLSVYWYQQSLDQGLQFLIQYYNGEERAKGNILERFSAQQFPDLHSELNLSSLELGDSALYFCASSVRSGDGELFFGEGSRLTVL.